This T cell receptor (beta chain) originates from a study of metastatic and nonmetastatic thyroid tumors. This clone has at least ten counts. V dropped 0 bases and J dropped 3 bases, with 12 bases sitting between them. The CDR3 spans 15 residues. The V gene's germline CDR1 is DFQATT and CDR2 SNEGSKA (reference sequence). With MiXCR, TCRdb called clones anew from the PCR reads. Found here are around 15,000 clones, approximately 12% of them singletons; the top ten hold more than 15%. Each patient went into thyroid surgery without having received any treatment. This TCR derives from a female donor with papillary thyroid cancer or a benign thyroid nodule (not recorded which). Some clones in this sample may be carry-over from other donors' samples. The sequenced sample consisted of tumor tissue. The chain links TRBV20-1 to TRBJ2-1; no firm D call. CDR3: CSAREARLYYNEQFF. CDR3 nucleotide sequence: TGCAGTGCTAGAGAGGCTCGCCTCTACTACAATGAGCAGTTCTTC.